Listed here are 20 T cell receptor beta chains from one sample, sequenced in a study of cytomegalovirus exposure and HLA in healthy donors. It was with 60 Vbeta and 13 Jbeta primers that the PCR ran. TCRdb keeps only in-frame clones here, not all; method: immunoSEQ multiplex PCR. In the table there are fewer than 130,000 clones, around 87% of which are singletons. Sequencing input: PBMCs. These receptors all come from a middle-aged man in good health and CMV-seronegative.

The chain's CDR3 is CASSPLQAETQYF. CDR3 sequence (DNA): TGTGCCAGCAGTCCCCTGCAGGCAGAGACCCAGTACTTC. The chain uses TRBV27 and TRBJ2-5; D gene ambiguous. Germline V lookup: CDR1 MNHEY, CDR2 SMNVEV (reference sequence). The CDR3 length is 13 residues. V was cut by 5 bases and J by 4 bases, with 11 bases left in between.

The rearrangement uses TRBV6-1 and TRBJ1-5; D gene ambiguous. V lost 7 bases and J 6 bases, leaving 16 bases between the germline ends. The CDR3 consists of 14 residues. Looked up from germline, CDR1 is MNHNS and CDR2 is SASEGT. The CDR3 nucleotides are TGTGCCAGCACCACCCGGGGTACGGGTCAGCCCCAGCATTTT. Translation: CASTTRGTGQPQHF.

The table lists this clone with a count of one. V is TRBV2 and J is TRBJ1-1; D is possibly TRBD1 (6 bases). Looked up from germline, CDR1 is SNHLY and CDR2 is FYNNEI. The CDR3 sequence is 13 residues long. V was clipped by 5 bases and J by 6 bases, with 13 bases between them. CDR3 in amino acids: CASSSTGKAEAFF. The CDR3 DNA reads TGTGCCAGCAGTTCTACAGGGAAGGCTGAAGCTTTCTTT.

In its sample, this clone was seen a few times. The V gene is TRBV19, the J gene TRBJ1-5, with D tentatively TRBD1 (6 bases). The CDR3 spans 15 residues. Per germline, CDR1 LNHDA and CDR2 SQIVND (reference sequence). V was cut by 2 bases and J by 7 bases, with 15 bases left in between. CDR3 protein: CASSISNRDGQPQHF. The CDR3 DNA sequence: TGTGCCAGTAGTATATCGAACAGGGACGGGCAGCCCCAGCATTTT.

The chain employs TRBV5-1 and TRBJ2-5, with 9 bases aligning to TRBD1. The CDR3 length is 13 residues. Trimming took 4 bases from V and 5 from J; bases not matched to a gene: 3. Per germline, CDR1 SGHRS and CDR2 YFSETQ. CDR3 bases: TGCGCCAGCAGCCAAGGGACAGGGGAGACCCAGTACTTC. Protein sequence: CASSQGTGETQYF.

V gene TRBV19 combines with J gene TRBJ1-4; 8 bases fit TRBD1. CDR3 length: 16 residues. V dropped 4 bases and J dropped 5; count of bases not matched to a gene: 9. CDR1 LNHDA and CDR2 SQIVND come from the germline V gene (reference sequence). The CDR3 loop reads CASSNGQGRWNEKLFF. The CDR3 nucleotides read TGTGCCAGTAGTAACGGACAGGGAAGGTGGAATGAAAAACTGTTTTTT. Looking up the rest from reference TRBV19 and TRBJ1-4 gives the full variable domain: DGGITQSPKYLFRKEGQNVTLSCEQNLNHDAMYWYRQDPGQGLRLIYYSQIVNDFQKGDIAEGYSVSREKKESFPLTVTSAQKNPTAFYLCASSNGQGRWNEKLFFGSGTQLSVL.

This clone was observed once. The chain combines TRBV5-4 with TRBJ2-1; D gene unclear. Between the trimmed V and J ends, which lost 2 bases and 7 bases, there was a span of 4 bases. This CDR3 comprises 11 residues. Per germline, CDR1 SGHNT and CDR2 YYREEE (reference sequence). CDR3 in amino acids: CASSFGNEQFF. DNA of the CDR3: TGTGCCAGCAGCTTCGGGAATGAGCAGTTCTTC. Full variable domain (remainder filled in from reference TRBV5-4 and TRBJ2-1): ETGVTQSPTHLIKTRGQQVTLRCSSQSGHNTVSWYQQALGQGPQFIFQYYREEENGRGNFPPRFSGLQFPNYSSELNVNALELDDSALYLCASSFGNEQFFGPGTRLTVL.

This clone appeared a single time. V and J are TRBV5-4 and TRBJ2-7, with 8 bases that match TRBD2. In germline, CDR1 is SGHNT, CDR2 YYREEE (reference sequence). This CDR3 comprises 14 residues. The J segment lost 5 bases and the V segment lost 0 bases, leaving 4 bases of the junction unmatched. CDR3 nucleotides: TGTGCCAGCAGCTTGGTAGCGGGAAGTCACGAGCAGTACTTC. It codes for CASSLVAGSHEQYF. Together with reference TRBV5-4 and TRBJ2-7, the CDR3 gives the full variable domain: ETGVTQSPTHLIKTRGQQVTLRCSSQSGHNTVSWYQQALGQGPQFIFQYYREEENGRGNFPPRFSGLQFPNYSSELNVNALELDDSALYLCASSLVAGSHEQYFGPGTRLTVT.

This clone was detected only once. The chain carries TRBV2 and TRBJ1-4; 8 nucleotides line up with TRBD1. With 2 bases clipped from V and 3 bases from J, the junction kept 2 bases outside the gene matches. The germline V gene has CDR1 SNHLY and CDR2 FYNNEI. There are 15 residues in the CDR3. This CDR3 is CASSEWGQANEKLFF. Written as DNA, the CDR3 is TGTGCCAGCAGTGAATGGGGACAGGCTAATGAAAAACTGTTTTTT.

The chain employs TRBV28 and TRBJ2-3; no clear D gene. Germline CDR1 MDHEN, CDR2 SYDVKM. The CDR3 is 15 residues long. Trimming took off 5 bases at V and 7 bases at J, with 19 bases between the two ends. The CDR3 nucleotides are TGTGCCAGCAGTCCCGTCGGGTTAACCGCACATACGCAGTATTTT. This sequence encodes CASSPVGLTAHTQYF.

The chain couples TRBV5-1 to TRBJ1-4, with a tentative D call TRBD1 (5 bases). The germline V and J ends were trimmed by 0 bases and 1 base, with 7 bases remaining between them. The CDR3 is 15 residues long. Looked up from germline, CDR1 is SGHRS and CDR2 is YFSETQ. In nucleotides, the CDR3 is TGCGCCAGCAGCTTGGTCGGGGGAACTAATGAAAAACTGTTTTTT. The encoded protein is CASSLVGGTNEKLFF. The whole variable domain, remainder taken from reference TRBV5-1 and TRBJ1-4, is KAGVTQTPRYLIKTRGQQVTLSCSPISGHRSVSWYQQTPGQGLQFLFEYFSETQRNKGNFPGRFSGRQFSNSRSEMNVSTLELGDSALYLCASSLVGGTNEKLFFGSGTQLSVL.

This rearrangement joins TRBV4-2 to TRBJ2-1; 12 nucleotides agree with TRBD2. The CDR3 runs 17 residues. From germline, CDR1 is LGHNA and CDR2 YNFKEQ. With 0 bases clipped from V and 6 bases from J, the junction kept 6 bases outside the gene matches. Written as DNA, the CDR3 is TGTGCCAGCAGCCAAGATGGGCTAGCGGGGGGGCCCAATGAGCAGTTCTTC. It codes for CASSQDGLAGGPNEQFF.

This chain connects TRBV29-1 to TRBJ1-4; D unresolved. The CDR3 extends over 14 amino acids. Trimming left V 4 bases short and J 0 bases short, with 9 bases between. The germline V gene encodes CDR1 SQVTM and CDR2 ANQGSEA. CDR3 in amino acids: CSVVGAATNEKLFF. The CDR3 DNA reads TGCAGCGTTGTAGGAGCAGCAACTAATGAAAAACTGTTTTTT. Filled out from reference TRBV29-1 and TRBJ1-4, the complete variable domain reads SAVISQKPSRDICQRGTSLTIQCQVDSQVTMMFWYRQQPGQSLTLIATANQGSEATYESGFVIDKFPISRPNLTFSTLTVSNMSPEDSSIYLCSVVGAATNEKLFFGSGTQLSVL.

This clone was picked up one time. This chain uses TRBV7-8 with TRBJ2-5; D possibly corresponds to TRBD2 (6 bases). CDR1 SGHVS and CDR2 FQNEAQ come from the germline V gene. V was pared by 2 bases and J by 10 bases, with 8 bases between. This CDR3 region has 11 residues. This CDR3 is CASSLSGDQYF. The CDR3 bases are TGTGCCAGCAGCTTATCGGGGGACCAGTACTTC.

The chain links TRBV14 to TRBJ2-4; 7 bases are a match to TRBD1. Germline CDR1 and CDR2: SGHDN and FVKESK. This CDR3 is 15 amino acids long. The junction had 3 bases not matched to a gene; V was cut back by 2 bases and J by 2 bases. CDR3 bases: TGTGCCAGCAGCCAATTGGGACAGTCCAAAAACATTCAGTACTTC. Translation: CASSQLGQSKNIQYF.

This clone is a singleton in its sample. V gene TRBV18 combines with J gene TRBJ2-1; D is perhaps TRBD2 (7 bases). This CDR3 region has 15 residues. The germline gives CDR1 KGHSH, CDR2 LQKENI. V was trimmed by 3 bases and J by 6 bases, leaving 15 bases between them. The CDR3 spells CASSPVSGGFNEQFF. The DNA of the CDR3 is TGTGCCAGCTCACCCGTTTCGGGGGGCTTCAATGAGCAGTTCTTC.

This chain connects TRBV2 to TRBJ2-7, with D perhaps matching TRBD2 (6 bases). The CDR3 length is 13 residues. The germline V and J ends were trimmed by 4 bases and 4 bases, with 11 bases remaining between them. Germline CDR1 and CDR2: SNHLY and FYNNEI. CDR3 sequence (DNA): TGTGCCAGCAGTGCGGGGGTTACGTACGAGCAGTACTTC. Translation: CASSAGVTYEQYF.

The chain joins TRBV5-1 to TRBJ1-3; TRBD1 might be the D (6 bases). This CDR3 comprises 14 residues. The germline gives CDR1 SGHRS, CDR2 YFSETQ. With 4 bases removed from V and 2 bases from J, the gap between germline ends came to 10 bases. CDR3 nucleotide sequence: TGCGCCAGCAGCCCTCAGGGGACTGGAAACACCATATATTTT. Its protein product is CASSPQGTGNTIYF.

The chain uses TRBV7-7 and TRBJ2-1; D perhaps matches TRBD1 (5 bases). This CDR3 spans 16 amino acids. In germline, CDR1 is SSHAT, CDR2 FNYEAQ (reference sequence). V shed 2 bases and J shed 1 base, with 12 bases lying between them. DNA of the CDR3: TGTGCCAGCAGCTTATTGCCGGACACGTCCTACAATGAGCAGTTCTTC. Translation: CASSLLPDTSYNEQFF.

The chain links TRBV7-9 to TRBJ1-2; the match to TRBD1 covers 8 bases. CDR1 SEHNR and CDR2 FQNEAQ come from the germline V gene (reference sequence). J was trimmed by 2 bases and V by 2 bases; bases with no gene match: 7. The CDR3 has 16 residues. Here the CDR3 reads CASSLLSTGGNYGYTF. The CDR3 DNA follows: TGTGCCAGCAGCTTACTAAGCACAGGGGGAAACTATGGCTACACCTTC.